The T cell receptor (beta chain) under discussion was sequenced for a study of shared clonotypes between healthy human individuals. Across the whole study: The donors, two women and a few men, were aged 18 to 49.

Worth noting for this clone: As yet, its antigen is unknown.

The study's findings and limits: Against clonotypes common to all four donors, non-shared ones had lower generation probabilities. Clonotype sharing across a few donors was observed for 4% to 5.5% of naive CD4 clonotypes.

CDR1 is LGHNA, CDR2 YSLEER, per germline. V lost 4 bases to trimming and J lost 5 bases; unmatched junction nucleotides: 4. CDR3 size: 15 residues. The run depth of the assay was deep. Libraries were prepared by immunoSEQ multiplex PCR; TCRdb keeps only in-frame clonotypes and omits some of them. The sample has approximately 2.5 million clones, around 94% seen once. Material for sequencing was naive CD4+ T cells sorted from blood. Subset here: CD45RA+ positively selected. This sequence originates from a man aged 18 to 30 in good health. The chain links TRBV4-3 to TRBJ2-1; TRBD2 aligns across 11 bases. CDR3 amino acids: CASSRTSGSNNEQFF. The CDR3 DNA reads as TGCGCCAGCAGCCGCACTAGCGGGAGTAACAATGAGCAGTTCTTC.